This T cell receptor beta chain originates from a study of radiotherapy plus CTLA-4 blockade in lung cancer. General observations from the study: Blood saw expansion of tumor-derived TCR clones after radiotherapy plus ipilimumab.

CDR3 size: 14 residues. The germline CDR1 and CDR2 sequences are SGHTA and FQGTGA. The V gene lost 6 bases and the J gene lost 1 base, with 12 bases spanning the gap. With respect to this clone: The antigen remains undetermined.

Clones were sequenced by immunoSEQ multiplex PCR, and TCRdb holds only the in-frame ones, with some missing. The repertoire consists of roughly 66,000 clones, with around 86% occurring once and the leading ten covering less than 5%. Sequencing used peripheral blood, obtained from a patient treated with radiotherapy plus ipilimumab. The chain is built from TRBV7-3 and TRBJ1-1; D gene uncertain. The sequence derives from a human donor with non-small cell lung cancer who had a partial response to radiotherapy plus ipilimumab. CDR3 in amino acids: CASSQESWNTEAFF. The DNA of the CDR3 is TGTGCCAGCAGTCAAGAGTCCTGGAACACTGAAGCTTTCTTT.